This T cell receptor (beta chain) was sequenced for a study of CD8 T cells in Susac syndrome. From blood CD8+ and CD4+ T cells, TCR beta sequences were generated. Controls matched for age and sex were healthy donors. The V and J ends lost 3 bases and 4 bases respectively, with 15 bases between them. This CDR3 is 15 amino acids long. In germline, CDR1 is KGHSH, CDR2 LQKENI. cDNA came from approximately 0.5 to 1 ug RNA primed by random hexamers. Amplification of TCR beta CDR3 by immunoSEQ multiplex PCR spanned 54 Vbeta and 13 Jbeta. Each CDR3 protein is one row after TCRdb ran MiXCR on the immunoSEQ multiplex PCR reads. Found here are around 160,000 distinct CDR3 sequences, roughly 95% of them singletons; the top ten hold approximately 0.14%.

The clonotype was recovered from a human donor in good health. The material sequenced was CD4+ T cells from PBMCs. V and J are TRBV18 and TRBJ1-2, with a weak D call TRBD1 (5 bases). CDR3 region: CASSPFEGVRYGYTF. The CDR3 DNA is TGTGCCAGCTCACCTTTTGAAGGGGTGCGCTATGGCTACACCTTC.